These 21 T cell receptor beta chains share one sample of origin, sequenced in a study of T cells in Graves' hyperthyroidism and ophthalmopathy. The source material, RNA transcripts, was used to amplify TCR beta CDR3 regions. Carried out on the TCR CDR3, a first-round RT-PCR used the HTBI primer set. TCRdb re-called the multiplex PCR reads through MiXCR, storing one row per CDR3 protein. The sample includes some 460,000 distinct CDR3 sequences, approximately 14% of them seen just once. Sequencing was done on a sample of blood. The source of these receptors is a woman aged 18-30 years with Graves' hyperthyroidism.

V and J are TRBV24-1 and TRBJ2-3; D unclear. Germline V gives CDR1 KGHDR, CDR2 SFDVKD. The V and J ends lost 5 bases and 0 bases respectively, with 8 bases between them. The CDR3 is 14 amino acids. DNA of the CDR3: TGTGCCACCAGTGGACACTTCAGCACAGATACGCAGTATTTT. It is translated as CATSGHFSTDTQYF.

The chain links TRBV4-1 to TRBJ1-1; tentative D call: TRBD1 (6 bases). The CDR3 extends over 14 amino acids. Trimming left V 4 bases short and J 8 bases short, with 17 bases between. The germline gives CDR1 MGHRA, CDR2 YSYEKL. The CDR3 DNA follows: TGCGCCAGCAGCCCACTATGGCGGGGGGCGGAAGCTTTCTTT. Translated: CASSPLWRGAEAFF.

The chain is built from TRBV30 and TRBJ1-6; weak D call: TRBD1 (5 bases). From germline, CDR1 is GTSNPN and CDR2 SVGIG (reference sequence). Trimming pared 4 bases from V and 6 bases from J, leaving 19 bases between. This CDR3 region has 16 residues. The CDR3 is CAWNTRRGPGNSPLHF. In DNA, the CDR3 is TGTGCCTGGAACACACGTAGGGGTCCGGGTAATTCACCCCTCCACTTT.

This rearrangement joins TRBV6-2 or TRBV6-3 to TRBJ2-7; 9 bases match TRBD2. With V trimmed by 0 bases and J by 4 bases, 4 bases remained unmatched. This CDR3 spans 15 amino acids. Germline V gene data show CDR1 as MNHEY and CDR2 as SVGEGT. The CDR3, as DNA: TGTGCCAGCAGTTACTCGAAGCGGGGGGAATACGAGCAGTACTTC. Translating it yields CASSYSKRGEYEQYF.

This clonotype was detected ten times or more. This chain joins TRBV7-8 and TRBJ2-1; TRBD1 aligns across 11 bases. V lost 5 bases and J lost 4; bases outside the gene matches: 7. The CDR3 is 16 amino acids. Germline V gives CDR1 SGHVS, CDR2 FQNEAQ. In nucleotides, the CDR3 is TGTGCCAGCAGCCCCAACCGGGACAGGGGGTACAATGAGCAGTTCTTC. It codes for CASSPNRDRGYNEQFF. Using reference TRBV7-8 and TRBJ2-1 for the parts outside the CDR3, the full variable domain is GAGVSQSPRYKVAKRGQDVALRCDPISGHVSLFWYQQALGQGPEFLTYFQNEAQLDKSGLPSDRFFAERPEGSVSTLKIQRTQQEDSAVYLCASSPNRDRGYNEQFFGPGTRLTVL.

The table lists this clonotype with a few counts. The chain is built from TRBV9 and TRBJ1-1; D possibly corresponds to TRBD1 (5 bases). From germline, CDR1 is SGDLS and CDR2 YYNGEE. The CDR3 totals 15 residues. Between the trimmed V and J ends, which lost 7 bases and 0 bases, there was a span of 16 bases. CDR3 region: CASSRQILMNTEAFF. In nucleotides, the CDR3 is TGTGCCAGCTCGCGACAGATACTTATGAACACTGAAGCTTTCTTT.

V gene TRBV29-1 combines with J gene TRBJ2-1; D unresolved. Trimming shortened V by 7 bases and J by 6 bases, and 10 bases separated the two germline ends. The CDR3 spans 11 residues. The germline CDR1 and CDR2 sequences are SQVTM and ANQGSEA. The CDR3 coding sequence is TGCAGCGCCGCGCAGATCAATGAGCAGTTCTTC. It encodes CSAAQINEQFF.

This clonotype was counted ten times or more. The chain uses TRBV30 and TRBJ1-1; 8 nucleotides align to TRBD1. The germline V gene encodes CDR1 GTSNPN and CDR2 SVGIG (reference sequence). There are 14 residues in the CDR3. V shed 1 base, J shed 5 bases, and the junction held 6 bases outside the gene matches. The CDR3 sequence: CAWSDDRGWTEAFF. As DNA, the CDR3 is TGTGCCTGGAGTGACGACAGGGGATGGACTGAAGCTTTCTTT. The whole variable domain, remainder taken from reference TRBV30 and TRBJ1-1, is SQTIHQWPATLVQPVGSPLSLECTVEGTSNPNLYWYRQAAGRGLQLLFYSVGIGQISSEVPQNLSASRPQDRQFILSSKKLLLSDSGFYLCAWSDDRGWTEAFFGQGTRLTVV.

This clonotype was recorded at least ten times. The J gene is TRBJ1-4, the V gene TRBV5-1; no clear D. Germline CDR1 is SGHRS and CDR2 is YFSETQ. V was shortened by 4 bases and J by 7 bases, with 17 bases between the two germline ends. The CDR3 length is 15 residues. CDR3 sequence (DNA): TGCGCCAGCAGCCCGGACGGATTTCGCGGTGAAAAACTGTTTTTT. Translation gives CASSPDGFRGEKLFF.

This clonotype appeared many times. The chain joins TRBV10-2 to TRBJ2-1, with D tentatively TRBD2 (5 bases). CDR1 and CDR2 from the germline V gene are WSHSY and SAAADI. Trimming shortened V by 0 bases and J by 9 bases, and 9 bases separated the two germline ends. This CDR3 is built from 13 residues. CDR3 coding DNA: TGCGCCAGCAGTGAGTCGGGAGCAGTTGAGCAGTTCTTC. This translates into CASSESGAVEQFF.

In this sample, this clonotype turned up many times. The rearrangement joins TRBV10-3 to TRBJ1-2; the D is unclear. Germline V CDR1 and CDR2: ENHRY, SYGVKD. This CDR3 region has 14 residues. Trimming took off 0 bases at V and 7 bases at J, with 12 bases between the two ends. The CDR3 is CAISESSALSGYTF. As DNA, the CDR3 is TGTGCCATCAGTGAGTCCTCGGCCCTTTCTGGCTACACCTTC.

This clonotype was seen a handful of times. CDR3 bases: TGCGCCAGCAGCCAAGACCCGACGGTGAACACTGAAGCTTTCTTT. Translated, it gives CASSQDPTVNTEAFF. The chain joins TRBV4-1 to TRBJ1-1; no clear D gene. CDR1 and CDR2 from the germline V gene are MGHRA and YSYEKL. The CDR3 spans 15 residues. Deletions cut 0 bases from V and 0 bases from J, with 8 bases between.

In this sample, this clonotype turned up many times. The chain links TRBV2 to TRBJ2-7; perhaps TRBD2 as D (5 bases). Trimming removed 4 bases from V and 0 bases from J, with 10 bases in between. The CDR3 covers 14 residues. Looked up from germline, CDR1 is SNHLY and CDR2 is FYNNEI. The CDR3, as DNA: TGTGCCAGCAGTGGGACTGTCAGCTCCTACGAGCAGTACTTC. Translation gives CASSGTVSSYEQYF.

This clonotype was found a few times. This chain links TRBV2 with TRBJ1-3; D unresolved. V dropped 7 bases and J dropped 4 bases, with 11 bases sitting between them. Germline V gives CDR1 SNHLY, CDR2 FYNNEI. The CDR3 sequence is 13 residues long. The CDR3 bases are TGTGCCAGCATGTCCGGGGAGGGAAACACCATATATTTT. Translating it yields CASMSGEGNTIYF.

This clonotype has at least ten counts. The chain couples TRBV10-3 to TRBJ1-1, with D tentatively TRBD1 (5 bases). Trimming stripped 8 bases from V and 1 base from J, with 11 bases between. Germline assignment: CDR1 ENHRY and CDR2 SYGVKD. The length of the CDR3 is 13 residues. CDR3 sequence reads: CAIGRGENTEAFF. The CDR3 DNA follows: TGTGCCATCGGCCGGGGGGAGAACACTGAAGCTTTCTTT.

Turning to this clonotype: With a much larger clone just one base away, this may be a read error. CDR3 DNA: TGCAGCGTTGAGCAGGGATTGAACACTGAAGCTTTCTTT. It is translated as CSVEQGLNTEAFF. J is TRBJ1-1 and V is TRBV29-1; tentatively, D is TRBD1 (5 bases). Germline CDR1 reads SQVTM; CDR2 reads ANQGSEA. The CDR3 is 13 amino acids. The V gene lost 3 bases and the J gene lost 0 bases, with 8 bases spanning the gap.

This clonotype was seen many times. This CDR3 is CASAPGQAYEQYF. Here the CDR3 DNA reads TGTGCGAGCGCACCGGGACAGGCCTACGAGCAGTACTTC. The chain combines TRBV28 with TRBJ2-7, with 8 nucleotides matching TRBD1. The CDR3 is made up of 13 amino acids. CDR1 and CDR2 from the germline V gene are MDHEN and SYDVKM.

The chain uses TRBV5-1 and TRBJ2-7, with 11 bases matching TRBD2. The junction had 4 bases not matched to a gene; V was cut back by 1 base and J by 7 bases. Germline CDR1 SGHRS, CDR2 YFSETQ. This CDR3 is 14 amino acids long. The CDR3: CASSLNLAGGEQYF. CDR3 nucleotides: TGCGCCAGCAGCTTGAATCTAGCGGGAGGAGAGCAGTACTTC.

This clonotype occurred many times. This chain joins TRBV6-6 and TRBJ1-2; D unresolved. Germline V CDR1 and CDR2: MNHNY, SVGAGI (reference sequence). CDR3 length: 15 residues. Trimming took 2 bases from V and 2 from J, leaving 12 bases between them. CDR3 sequence reads: CASSYGRIFNYGYTF. DNA of the CDR3: TGTGCCAGCAGTTACGGGAGGATTTTCAACTATGGCTACACCTTC.

The chain employs TRBV9 and TRBJ1-4, with D tentatively TRBD1 (5 bases). The CDR3 covers 14 residues. Germline V gene lookup returns CDR1 SGDLS and CDR2 YYNGEE. Trimming took 4 bases from V and 8 from J, leaving 15 bases between them. CDR3 bases: TGTGCCAGCAGCCAAGGGGACGTAGGGGAAAAACTGTTTTTT. Protein sequence: CASSQGDVGEKLFF.

The sample holds a few counts of this clonotype. At one of its ends the junction is not consistent with the germline gene, which may arise from a read error. The V call is TRBV12-5, the J call TRBJ1-5; maybe TRBD1 (5 bases). Germline lookup yields CDR1 LGHNT and CDR2 FRNRAP. The CDR3 contains 17 residues. The chain's CDR3 is CTSGLDIRLPSNQPQHF. The CDR3 DNA reads TGTACTAGTGGTTTGGACATCCGCCTACCCAGCAATCAGCCCCAGCATTTT.